The TCR beta chain under discussion was sequenced for a study of cytomegalovirus exposure and HLA in healthy donors. V lost 7 bases and J 5 bases, leaving 9 bases between the germline ends. The CDR3 spans 12 residues. From germline, CDR1 is MRHNA and CDR2 SNTAGT. This clone appeared a few times. What it binds is unknown. 60 Vbeta and 13 Jbeta primers were used in PCR. Sequencing used immunoSEQ multiplex PCR; TCRdb keeps in-frame clones, though not all of them. The top ten hold about an eighth of the sample, which has 150,000 to 200,000 clones, roughly 85% seen once. Study-level points and caveats: Reportedly, TCR beta sequences accurately predicted HLA-A and HLA-B alleles in most subjects.

This sequence joins TRBV6-4 and TRBJ2-1; no firm D call. This TCR came from a man aged 50-59 years in good health and CMV-seropositive. Material for sequencing was PBMCs. Written as DNA, the CDR3 is TGTGCCAGCATCGACTGGAACAATGAGCAGTTCTTC. Protein sequence: CASIDWNNEQFF.